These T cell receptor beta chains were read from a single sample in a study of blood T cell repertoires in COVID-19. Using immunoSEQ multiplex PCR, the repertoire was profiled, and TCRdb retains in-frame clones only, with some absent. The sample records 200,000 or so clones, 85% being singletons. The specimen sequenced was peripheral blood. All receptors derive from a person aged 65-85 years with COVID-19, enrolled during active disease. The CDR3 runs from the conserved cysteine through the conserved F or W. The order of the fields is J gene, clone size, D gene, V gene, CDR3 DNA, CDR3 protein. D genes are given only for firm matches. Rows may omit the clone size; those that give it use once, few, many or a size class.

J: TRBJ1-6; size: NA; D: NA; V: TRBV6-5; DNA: TGTGCCAGCAGTTCTACCAGGGCGGGAAATTCACCCCTCCACTTT; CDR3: CASSSTRAGNSPLHF
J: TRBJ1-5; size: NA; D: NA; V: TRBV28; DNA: TGTGCCAGCAGTTTACCAACTCAACCTCTATCAGGCCAGCCCCAGCATTTT; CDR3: CASSLPTQPLSGQPQHF
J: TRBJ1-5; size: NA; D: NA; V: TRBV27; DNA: TGTGCCAGCAGTCTAGACAGTAATCTCCAGCATTTT; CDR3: CASSLDSNLQHF
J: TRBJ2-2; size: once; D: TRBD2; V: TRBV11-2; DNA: TGTGCCAGCATGACTAGCGGGGTCCCGAACACCGGGGAGCTGTTTTTT; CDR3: CASMTSGVPNTGELFF
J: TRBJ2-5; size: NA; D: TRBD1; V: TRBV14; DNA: TGTGCCAGCAGCCAAGTACAGGGGTACGGGACGGAGACCCAGTACTTC; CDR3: CASSQVQGYGTETQYF
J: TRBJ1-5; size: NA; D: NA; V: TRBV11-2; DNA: TGTGCCAGCAGCTTAGGTGGTGGCCAGCCCCAGCATTTT; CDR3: CASSLGGGQPQHF
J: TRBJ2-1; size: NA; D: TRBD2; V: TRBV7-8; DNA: TGTGCCAGCAGCCTAAGACTAGCGGGCTCCTACAATGAGCAGTTCTTC; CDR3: CASSLRLAGSYNEQFF
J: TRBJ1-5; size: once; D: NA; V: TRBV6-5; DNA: TGTGCCAGCAGAACACAGCGCAATCAGCCCCAGCATTTT; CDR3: CASRTQRNQPQHF
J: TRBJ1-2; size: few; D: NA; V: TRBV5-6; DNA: TGTGCCAGCATGAACTATTCTAACTATGGCTACACCTTC; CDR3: CASMNYSNYGYTF
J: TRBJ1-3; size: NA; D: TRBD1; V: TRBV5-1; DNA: TGCGCCAGCAGCTCCCGACGACAGGGGGCTTCTGGAAACACCATATATTTT; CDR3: CASSSRRQGASGNTIYF
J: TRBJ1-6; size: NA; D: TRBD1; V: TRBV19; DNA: TGTGCCAGTGGACGACAGGGCTTAGGGTCACCCCTCCACTTT; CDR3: CASGRQGLGSPLHF
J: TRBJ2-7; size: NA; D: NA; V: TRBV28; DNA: TGTGCCAGCATATCAGGAATCTGGGCAGGTTCCTACGAGCAGTACTTC; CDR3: CASISGIWAGSYEQYF
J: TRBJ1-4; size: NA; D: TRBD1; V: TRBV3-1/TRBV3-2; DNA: TGTGCCAGCAAACAGGGGGCAGTTAATGAAAAACTGTTTTTT; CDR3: CASKQGAVNEKLFF
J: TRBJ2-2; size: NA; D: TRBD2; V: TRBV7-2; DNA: TGTGCCAGCAGCTTAGGTCCACTAGCGGGGAGACCCGGGGAGCTGTTTTTT; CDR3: CASSLGPLAGRPGELFF
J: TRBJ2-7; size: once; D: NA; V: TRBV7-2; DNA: TGTGCCAGCAGCTTAGTGCGGGGCGACGAGCAGTACTTC; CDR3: CASSLVRGDEQYF
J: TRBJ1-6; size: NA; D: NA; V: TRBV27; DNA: TGTGCCAGCAGTTTGTTGGCCAATAATTCACCCCTCCACTTT; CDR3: CASSLLANNSPLHF
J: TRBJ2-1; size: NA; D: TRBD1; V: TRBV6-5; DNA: TGTGCCAGCAGTTCAGTGACAGGGGGCGACTACAATGAGCAGTTCTTC; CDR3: CASSSVTGGDYNEQFF